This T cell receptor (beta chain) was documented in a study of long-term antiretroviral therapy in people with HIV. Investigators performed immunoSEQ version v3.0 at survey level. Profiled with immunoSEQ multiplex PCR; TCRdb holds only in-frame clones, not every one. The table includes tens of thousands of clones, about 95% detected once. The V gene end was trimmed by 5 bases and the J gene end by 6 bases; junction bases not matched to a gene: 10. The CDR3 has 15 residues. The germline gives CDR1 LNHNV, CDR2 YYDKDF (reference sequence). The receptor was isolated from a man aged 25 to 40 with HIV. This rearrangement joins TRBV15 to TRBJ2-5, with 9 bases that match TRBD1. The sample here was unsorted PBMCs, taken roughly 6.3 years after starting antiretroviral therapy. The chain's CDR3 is CATSGDRDRVQTQYF. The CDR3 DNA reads TGTGCCACCAGCGGTGACCGGGACAGGGTACAGACCCAGTACTTC.